The clone carrying this T cell receptor (beta chain) was counted a single time. Trimming removed 0 bases at V and 5 bases at J, with 10 bases between. This CDR3 has 14 residues. CDR1 and CDR2 (germline): SGHTA, FQGTGA. This sample was taken from a study of blood T cell repertoires in COVID-19. Study summary: Material from acute and convalescent COVID-19 was sourced from the United States, Italy and Spain. Sample material is recorded as cDNA or gDNA derived from T cells, B-cell-depleted T cells, or PBMCs.

The data were produced by immunoSEQ multiplex PCR, yet TCRdb's version contains in-frame clones alone and is incomplete. The table includes approximately 210,000 clones, over 75% detected once. The specimen sequenced was peripheral blood. This TCR derives from a man aged 45 to 65 with COVID-19, enrolled during active disease. The genes are TRBV7-3 and TRBJ1-1; a weak D match, TRBD1 (6 bases). The CDR3 nucleotides read TGTGCCAGCAGCTTAACAGGGGGAGTGACTGAAGCTTTCTTT. It is translated as CASSLTGGVTEAFF.